This TCR beta chain was identified during a study of Tregs in tolerant kidney transplant recipients. General study points: Tolerant patients' donor-specific Tregs expanded beyond overall Tregs, suggesting antigen-driven growth. No direct test of biological reproducibility was done here. Nucleotide sequences could not be compared across some patients' samples due to primer changes.

The nonmyeloablative bone marrow transplants came from related graft donors, with transient mixed chimerism. Here immunoSEQ multiplex PCR was the method, and the copy in TCRdb shows in-frame clones only, minus some. The sample holds tens of thousands of clones, around 87% seen once. About this clone: Its antigen remains unidentified.

The germline gives CDR1 ENHRY, CDR2 SYGVKD. The CDR3 runs to 16 residues. V was trimmed by 7 bases and J by 0 bases, leaving 13 bases between them. The chain links TRBV10-3 to TRBJ2-6, with a possible D match to TRBD1 (6 bases). Material: CD4+ T cells from blood (PBMCs), obtained 6 months after the transplant. This receptor was identified in a human patient who received a combined kidney and bone marrow transplant. These T cells may partly come from the graft donor. DNA for the CDR3: TGTGCCATCAAAGGGACAAGGCCCTCTGGGGCCAACGTCCTGACTTTC. Translated: CAIKGTRPSGANVLTF.